This TCR beta chain emerged from a study of cytomegalovirus exposure and HLA in healthy donors. There are 13 residues in the CDR3. V was pared by 0 bases and J by 5 bases, with 7 bases between. The germline gives CDR1 SGHAT, CDR2 FQNNGV. A multiplex PCR was run with 60 Vbeta primers and 13 Jbeta primers. Clones were read by immunoSEQ multiplex PCR, and TCRdb kept only the in-frame ones, dropping some. The repertoire holds about 120,000 clones, with over 70% as singletons. Source material: PBMCs. The receptor comes from a woman aged 45-59 years in good health and CMV-seronegative. This sequence joins TRBV11-2 and TRBJ2-5, with D perhaps TRBD2 (6 bases). For the CDR3, the DNA is TGTGCCAGCAGCTTAGACCGGGGGGAGACCCAGTACTTC. Translation: CASSLDRGETQYF.